This T cell receptor beta chain is drawn from a study of vaccination and CD4 T cells after COVID-19. Turning to the study itself: Subjects got two shots of BNT162b2 or mRNA-1273 vaccine.

Documented treatment: approximately 11-day PBMC culture with coronavirus spike peptide pools or control peptides (ViraFEST assay). Germline lookup yields CDR1 DFQATT and CDR2 SNEGSKA (reference sequence). This CDR3 comprises 14 residues. V was cut by 3 bases and J by 6 bases, with 15 bases left in between. With the Oncomine TCR Beta short-read assay, DNA from cultured CD4+ T cells was sequenced. TCRdb independently ran MiXCR on the PCR reads; one entry per CDR3 protein. This table has more than 15,000 distinct CDR3 sequences, approximately 42% appearing once. Note on this clonotype: Antigen: not known.

Broader study findings: In convalescent patients, 304 of 307 vaccine-specific clones were spike mono-reactive.

The chain couples TRBV20-1 to TRBJ1-5; D ambiguous. The clonotype was recovered from a human donor who received a COVID-19 vaccine. The sequences come from CD4+ T cells from blood, cultured in vitro, collected before SARS-CoV-2 vaccination. The CDR3 loop reads CSASEPSRGQPQHF. The CDR3 DNA reads as TGCAGTGCTAGTGAACCCTCGAGAGGTCAGCCCCAGCATTTT.